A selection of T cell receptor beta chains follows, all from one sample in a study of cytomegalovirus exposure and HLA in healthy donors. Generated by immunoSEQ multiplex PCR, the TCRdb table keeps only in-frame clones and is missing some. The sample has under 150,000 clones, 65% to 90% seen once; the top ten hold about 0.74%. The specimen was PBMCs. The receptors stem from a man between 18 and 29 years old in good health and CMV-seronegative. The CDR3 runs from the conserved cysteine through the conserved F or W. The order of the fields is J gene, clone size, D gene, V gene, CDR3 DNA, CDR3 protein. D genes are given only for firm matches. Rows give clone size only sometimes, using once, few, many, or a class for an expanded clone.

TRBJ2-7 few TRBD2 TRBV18 TGTGCCAGCTCCGGGAGGGACACTTACTACGAGCAGTACTTC CASSGRDTYYEQYF
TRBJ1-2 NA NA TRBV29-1 TGCAGCGCGGGTCGGGGGAGGGAAGGCTACACCTTC CSAGRGREGYTF
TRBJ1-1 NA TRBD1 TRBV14 TGTGCCAGCAGCCATAGGACAGGGAGGGGGAAGAACACTGAAGCTTTCTTT CASSHRTGRGKNTEAFF
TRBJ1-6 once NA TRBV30 TGTGCCTGGAGAACCAGCGGTGCCAGGTCACCCCTCCACTTT CAWRTSGARSPLHF
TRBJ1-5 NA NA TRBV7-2 TGTGCCAGCAGCGGATCCACAGGGCTTGGTAATCAGCCCCAGCATTTT CASSGSTGLGNQPQHF
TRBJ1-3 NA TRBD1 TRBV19 TGTGCCAGTAGTATCTCGGGGACAGAAGGAAACACCATATATTTT CASSISGTEGNTIYF
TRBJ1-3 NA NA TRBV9 TGTGCCAGCAGGGGGCAAGGGGGAGATGGAAACACCATATATTTT CASRGQGGDGNTIYF
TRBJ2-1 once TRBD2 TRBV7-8 TGTGCCAGCACCCAGCAGCGGGGGGGCCCCAATGAGCAGTTCTTC CASTQQRGGPNEQFF
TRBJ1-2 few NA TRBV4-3 TGCGCCAGCAGCCAAGATCTTGAAACAGGGTTCGGCTATGGCTACACCTTC CASSQDLETGFGYGYTF
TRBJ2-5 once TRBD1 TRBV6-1 TGTGCCAGCAGCATCAGGGGGATCGGGGAGACCCAGTACTTC CASSIRGIGETQYF
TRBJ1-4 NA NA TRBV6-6 TGTGCCAGCGTTACGGGTAACGAAAAACTGTTTTTT CASVTGNEKLFF
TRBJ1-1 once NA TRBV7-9 TGTGCCAGCAGCTATGACAGCCGGAAAGCTTTCTTT CASSYDSRKAFF
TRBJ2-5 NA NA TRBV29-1 TGCAGCCCCTTAGTGGGGGCCCAAGAGACCCAGTACTTC CSPLVGAQETQYF
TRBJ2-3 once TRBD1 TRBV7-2 TGTGCCAGCAGCTATCCTCTCGAGACAGGGGACACAGATACGCAGTATTTT CASSYPLETGDTDTQYF
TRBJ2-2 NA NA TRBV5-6 TGTGCCAGCAGCTTGGTTAGCCAGCCTCTGAACACCGGGGAGCTGTTTTTT CASSLVSQPLNTGELFF
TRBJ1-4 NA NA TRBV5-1 TGCGCCAGCAGCTTGGCGGGGAATAGTAGGGAAAAACTGTTTTTT CASSLAGNSREKLFF